The present entry profiles one T cell receptor beta chain with its context. As yet, its antigen is unknown. One entry per CDR3 protein results from TCRdb running MiXCR on the reads. The sample contains hundreds of thousands of distinct CDR3 sequences, 40% to 50% of which appear only once. This sample stems from a study of T cell repertoires in cytomegalovirus infection. Study at large: CMV infection together with matching HLA type was indicated by public TCR beta signatures.

V was clipped by 7 bases and J by 7 bases; unmatched bases: 11. Germline CDR1 reads SNHLY; CDR2 reads FYNNEI. The CDR3 runs 15 residues. This chain uses TRBV2 with TRBJ2-1, with 9 bases fitting TRBD2. The sequence derives from a human donor in good health (CMV status not recorded). Some clones in this sample may be carry-over from other donors' samples. This specimen consisted of cultured PBMCs, obtained from culture after CMV antigen stimulation. The CDR3 DNA sequence: TGTGCCAGCACTCGAGAGGTAGCGGGAGTTAATGAGCAGTTCTTC. It encodes CASTREVAGVNEQFF.